These 25 T cell receptor beta chains were sequenced from one sample in a study of T-cell reconstitution after alpha-beta-depleted transplantation in children. Preparation of the TCRbeta library used unique molecular identifiers. TCRdb called the PCR reads again in MiXCR, with one record for every CDR3 protein. The sample includes over 100,000 distinct CDR3 sequences, about a tenth seen only once; the top ten take roughly a third. The material sequenced was PBMCs, taken before TCRalphabeta/CD19-depleted stem cell transplant. Source of these receptors: a boy aged 2 to 10 with acute lymphoblastic leukemia, due to receive a stem cell transplant.

Ten or more counts support this clonotype. The genes are TRBV3-1 and TRBJ2-2; D unresolved. In germline, CDR1 is LGHDT, CDR2 YNNKEL (reference sequence). Trimming removed 0 bases at V and 2 bases at J, with 7 bases between. The CDR3 spans 15 residues. This CDR3 is CASSQDMGNTGELFF. CDR3 DNA sequence: TGTGCCAGCAGCCAAGACATGGGTAACACCGGGGAGCTGTTTTTT.

CDR3 region: CASSTAENEKLFF. DNA for the CDR3: TGCGCCAGCAGCACCGCAGAGAATGAAAAACTGTTTTTT. V usage is TRBV5-1 and J usage is TRBJ1-4, with no clear D. V was shortened by 4 bases and J by 5 bases, with 9 bases between the two germline ends. This CDR3 has 13 amino acids. Per the germline V gene, CDR1 is SGHRS and CDR2 is YFSETQ.

This clonotype showed up many times. The chain carries TRBV20-1 and TRBJ2-7; 9 nucleotides line up with TRBD2. The CDR3 has 15 residues. The trim removed 0 bases at V and 2 bases at J, leaving 5 bases unmatched. The germline V gene encodes CDR1 DFQATT and CDR2 SNEGSKA (reference sequence). CDR3 protein: CSARDRGGGPYEQYF. CDR3 bases: TGCAGTGCTAGAGATCGCGGGGGGGGACCCTACGAGCAGTACTTC.

This clonotype was counted between two and nine times. J is TRBJ2-7 and V is TRBV2; 10 nucleotides line up with TRBD2. The germline V gene encodes CDR1 SNHLY and CDR2 FYNNEI. Unmatched junction bases numbered 1, after V lost 3 bases and J lost 2 bases. This CDR3 spans 14 amino acids. The CDR3 here is CASSDSGRAYEQYF. CDR3 DNA sequence: TGTGCCAGCAGTGACAGCGGGAGGGCCTACGAGCAGTACTTC.

Sample share makes this clonotype medium-sized. V usage is TRBV12-3 or TRBV12-4 and J usage is TRBJ2-1; D not resolved. The CDR3 totals 14 residues. V was cut by 5 bases and J by 3 bases, with 11 bases left in between. CDR3 sequence (DNA): TGTGCCAGCAGTCCACGGACCATCTACAATGAGCAGTTCTTC. It specifies CASSPRTIYNEQFF.

This clonotype has a count of ten or more. The chain recombines TRBV5-1 with TRBJ2-4, with 9 bases identical to TRBD1. CDR3 length: 15 residues. V lost 2 bases to trimming and J lost 8 bases; unmatched junction nucleotides: 8. The germline V gene has CDR1 SGHRS and CDR2 YFSETQ. CDR3 bases: TGCGCCAGCAGCTTTACAGGGGGCGGTGGGGACATTCAGTACTTC. Protein product: CASSFTGGGGDIQYF.

The chain links TRBV5-6 to TRBJ2-2, with TRBD2 matching 13 bases. Looked up from germline, CDR1 is SGHDT and CDR2 is YYEEEE. There are 17 residues in the CDR3. With 4 bases clipped from V and 2 bases from J, the junction kept 5 bases outside the gene matches. In DNA, the CDR3 is TGTGCCAGCAGCGTGGGGACTAGCGGGGCTAACACCGGGGAGCTGTTTTTT. This encodes CASSVGTSGANTGELFF.

The chain carries TRBV2 and TRBJ2-2; the match to TRBD2 covers 9 bases. The CDR3 sequence is 16 residues long. CDR1 and CDR2 (germline): SNHLY, FYNNEI. After removal of 6 bases from V and 4 bases from J, the junction contained 9 bases not matched to a gene. Written as DNA, the CDR3 is TGTGCCAGCAGGGACAGACTAGCGGTTGGCACCGGGGAGCTGTTTTTT. It specifies CASRDRLAVGTGELFF.

This clonotype was seen a handful of times. The chain carries TRBV6-5 and TRBJ2-1; TRBD1 agrees at 9 bases. Germline V gene lookup returns CDR1 MNHEY and CDR2 SVGAGI. V lost 7 bases to trimming and J lost 3 bases; unmatched junction nucleotides: 19. CDR3 length equals 19 residues. The chain's CDR3 is CASKGQRGTGSEVYNEQFF. CDR3 in DNA: TGTGCCAGCAAAGGGCAACGTGGGACAGGGTCAGAAGTCTACAATGAGCAGTTCTTC.

This clonotype was counted only a few times. The chain carries TRBV11-1 and TRBJ1-4; D ambiguous. CDR3 length: 18 amino acids. Trimming left V 2 bases short and J 0 bases short, with 16 bases between. Germline values: CDR1 SGHAT, CDR2 FQDESV (reference sequence). The CDR3 DNA reads as TGTGCCAGCAGCTTATCAGCGACGAGGGATGCAACTAATGAAAAACTGTTTTTT. As protein: CASSLSATRDATNEKLFF.

This clonotype was counted at least ten times. This rearrangement joins TRBV20-1 to TRBJ1-6; D gene ambiguous. V was pared by 0 bases and J by 7 bases, with 7 bases between. The germline gives CDR1 DFQATT, CDR2 SNEGSKA (reference sequence). The length of the CDR3 is 13 residues. CDR3 protein: CSARDVGNSPLHF. CDR3 bases: TGCAGTGCTAGAGACGTAGGGAATTCACCCCTCCACTTT.

This clonotype was found a few times. V gene TRBV20-1 combines with J gene TRBJ2-3; D call uncertain. Trimming stripped 0 bases from V and 0 bases from J, with 10 bases between. This CDR3 is 15 amino acids long. The germline V gene has CDR1 DFQATT and CDR2 SNEGSKA (reference sequence). In nucleotides, the CDR3 is TGCAGTGCTAGAGATTCTTGGAGAAGCACAGATACGCAGTATTTT. This translates into CSARDSWRSTDTQYF.

This clonotype was observed a few times. The J gene is TRBJ1-5, the V gene TRBV20-1, with TRBD1 as a possible D gene (5 bases). The CDR3 covers 12 residues. Looked up from germline, CDR1 is DFQATT and CDR2 is SNEGSKA (reference sequence). Trimming removed 1 base from V and 9 bases from J, with 10 bases in between. The CDR3 DNA is TGCAGTGCTAGAGCGTCAGGGCGGCCCCAGCATTTT. It specifies CSARASGRPQHF.

This clonotype was picked up a small number of times. The rearrangement uses TRBV20-1 and TRBJ1-1, with D possibly matching TRBD1 (5 bases). V was shortened by 0 bases and J by 1 base, with 24 bases between the two germline ends. Germline assignment: CDR1 DFQATT and CDR2 SNEGSKA (reference sequence). This CDR3 comprises 19 residues. CDR3 sequence (DNA): TGCAGTGCTAGAGATATCCCCCTCGGCGGGTGGGGCTCGAACACTGAAGCTTTCTTT. Translating gives CSARDIPLGGWGSNTEAFF.

At least ten counts were recorded for this clonotype. The chain couples TRBV7-9 to TRBJ1-2; unclear D gene. The V gene lost 1 base and the J gene lost 4 bases, with 13 bases spanning the gap. Germline V gene lookup returns CDR1 SEHNR and CDR2 FQNEAQ (reference sequence). The CDR3 is made up of 15 amino acids. The CDR3, as DNA: TGTGCCAGCAGCTTAGGGTCGGCAGGCGCCTATGGCTACACCTTC. Encoded protein: CASSLGSAGAYGYTF. Together with reference TRBV7-9 and TRBJ1-2, the CDR3 gives the full variable domain: DTGVSQNPRHKITKRGQNVTFRCDPISEHNRLYWYRQTLGQGPEFLTYFQNEAQLEKSRLLSDRFSAERPKGSFSTLEIQRTEQGDSAMYLCASSLGSAGAYGYTFGSGTRLTVV.

The sample holds a few counts of this clonotype. The gene calls are TRBV25-1 and TRBJ2-3; the match to TRBD2 covers 15 bases. CDR3 length equals 18 residues. Losses at the gene ends were 2 bases for V and 6 bases for J; bases not matched to a gene: 9. The germline V gene has CDR1 MGHDK and CDR2 SYGVNS. The CDR3: CASSEGGTSGRYLDTQYF. The DNA for the CDR3 is TGTGCCAGCAGTGAAGGGGGGACTAGCGGGAGGTATCTGGATACGCAGTATTTT.

This clonotype is deemed medium-sized. The chain combines TRBV5-1 with TRBJ2-7, with no clear D. Trimming removed 1 base at V and 3 bases at J, with 11 bases between. CDR1 is SGHRS and CDR2 is YFSETQ in the germline V gene. CDR3 size: 14 residues. CDR3: CASSLFGSNYEQYF. The DNA of the CDR3 is TGCGCCAGCAGCTTGTTTGGTTCTAACTACGAGCAGTACTTC.

The rearrangement joins TRBV6-6 to TRBJ1-5, with D possibly being TRBD1 (6 bases). V was pared by 5 bases and J by 4 bases, with 6 bases between. The CDR3 extends over 12 amino acids. Per the germline V gene, CDR1 is MNHNY and CDR2 is SVGAGI (reference sequence). The CDR3 loop is CASSQGNQPQHF. The DNA for the CDR3 is TGTGCCAGCAGTCAGGGGAATCAGCCCCAGCATTTT.

The chain joins TRBV2 to TRBJ2-7, with 7 bases fitting TRBD2. The V segment lost 7 bases and the J segment 4 bases; nucleotides outside the gene matches: 10. This CDR3 has 14 amino acids. Per the germline V gene, CDR1 is SNHLY and CDR2 is FYNNEI. Here the CDR3 DNA reads TGTGCCAGCACCGCAAGGGGAGGGCCGTACGAGCAGTACTTC. As protein: CASTARGGPYEQYF.

This clonotype was counted only a few times. The gene calls are TRBV7-9 and TRBJ2-3; TRBD1 matches at 10 bases. Trimming cost V 10 bases and J 3 bases; bases outside gene matches: 1. Per germline, CDR1 SEHNR and CDR2 FQNEAQ (reference sequence). CDR3 length equals 12 residues. The CDR3 reads CAMGQGTDTQYF. In nucleotides, the CDR3 is TGTGCCATGGGACAGGGGACAGATACGCAGTATTTT.

This clonotype was counted many times. The chain's CDR3 is CAWTRTENIQYF. The CDR3 nucleotides read TGTGCCTGGACTAGGACGGAAAACATTCAGTACTTC. The rearrangement uses TRBV30 and TRBJ2-4; D not resolved. CDR1 GTSNPN and CDR2 SVGIG come from the germline V gene (reference sequence). The CDR3 extends over 12 amino acids. With 4 bases removed from V and 5 bases from J, the gap between germline ends came to 9 bases.

The chain joins TRBV10-3 to TRBJ1-4, with D tentatively TRBD1 (6 bases). The V and J ends lost 9 bases and 3 bases respectively, with 23 bases between them. CDR3 length: 17 amino acids. Germline CDR1 reads ENHRY; CDR2 reads SYGVKD. For the CDR3, the DNA is TGTGCCATGGGCCCCGGGCTCGTGGGGGGCCCTAATGAAAAACTGTTTTTT. Its translation is CAMGPGLVGGPNEKLFF.

This clonotype was seen only a few times. The chain links TRBV20-1 to TRBJ2-3, with 11 bases aligning to TRBD2. V trimming: 6 bases; J trimming: 5 bases; junction bases outside the gene matches: 10. The CDR3 covers 15 residues. The germline gives CDR1 DFQATT, CDR2 SNEGSKA (reference sequence). This chain's CDR3 is CSAEPLAGVVDTQYF. DNA for the CDR3: TGCAGTGCAGAGCCACTAGCGGGAGTTGTAGATACGCAGTATTTT.

This clonotype turned up a few times. The chain carries TRBV28 and TRBJ2-3; a possible D gene is TRBD1 (5 bases). Looked up from germline, CDR1 is MDHEN and CDR2 is SYDVKM. The CDR3 runs to 14 residues. Deletions cut 8 bases from V and 2 bases from J, with 14 bases between. The CDR3 DNA sequence: TGTGCCAGCTCACCCGACAGACTCACAGATACGCAGTATTTT. It specifies CASSPDRLTDTQYF.

This clonotype has a handful of counts. V gene TRBV9 combines with J gene TRBJ2-3; D unclear. Deletions cut 2 bases from V and 1 base from J, with 5 bases between. The germline V gene encodes CDR1 SGDLS and CDR2 YYNGEE. The CDR3 loop spans 13 amino acids. DNA for the CDR3: TGTGCCAGCAGCGTTGGGGGCACAGATACGCAGTATTTT. This encodes CASSVGGTDTQYF.